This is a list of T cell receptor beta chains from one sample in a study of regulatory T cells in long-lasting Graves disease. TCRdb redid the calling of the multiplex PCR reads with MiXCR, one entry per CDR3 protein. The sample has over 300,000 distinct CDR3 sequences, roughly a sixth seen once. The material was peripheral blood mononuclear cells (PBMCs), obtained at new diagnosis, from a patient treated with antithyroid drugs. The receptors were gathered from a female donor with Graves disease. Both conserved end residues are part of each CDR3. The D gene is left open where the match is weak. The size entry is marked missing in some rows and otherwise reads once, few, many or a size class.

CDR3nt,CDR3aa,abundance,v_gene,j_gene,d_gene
TGTGCCACCCTACGCGGGACAGGGGGCGGCGAGCAGTACTTC,CATLRGTGGGEQYF,NA,TRBV6-1,TRBJ2-7,TRBD1
TGCAGCGTTGACAGGGGGAGGCAAGAGACCCAGTACTTC,CSVDRGRQETQYF,NA,TRBV29-1,TRBJ2-5,NA
TGTGCCAGCAGTTACCGACGTCGGGCTAGCGGTACCCAAGAGACCCAGTACTTC,CASSYRRRASGTQETQYF,NA,TRBV28,TRBJ2-5,TRBD2
TGTGCCAGCAGTGACACACAGGGGGATACGCAGTATTTT,CASSDTQGDTQYF,many,TRBV6-1,TRBJ2-3,TRBD1
TGTGCCAGCAGAGGGGCCGGCCCAGATACGCAGTATTTT,CASRGAGPDTQYF,many,TRBV6-1,TRBJ2-3,NA
TGTGCCAGCAGTGACAATGGACAGGGCTATGGCTACATCTTC,CASSDNGQGYGYIF,once,TRBV6-2/TRBV6-3,TRBJ1-2,TRBD1
TGTGCCAGCTCAATGGGGGCAGGCCAAGAGACCCAGTACTTC,CASSMGAGQETQYF,many,TRBV18,TRBJ2-5,NA
TGTGCCAGCAGCCCCTGGGGGCCGGGTGGTGGGAACACTGAAGCTTTCTTT,CASSPWGPGGGNTEAFF,many,TRBV11-2,TRBJ1-1,NA
TGCAGTGCTAGAAATGGTATCGCTCAGGGAAATGGGGCCTACGAGCAGTACTTC,CSARNGIAQGNGAYEQYF,NA,TRBV20-1,TRBJ2-7,NA
TGTGCCAGCAGTTTATACCCCGTAGGGGGAAGGTCGAACACCGGGGAGCTGTTTTTT,CASSLYPVGGRSNTGELFF,many,TRBV28,TRBJ2-2,NA
TGTGCCATCAGTGAGTCTTCCGGGGGGTCCTACGAGCAGTACTTC,CAISESSGGSYEQYF,many,TRBV10-3,TRBJ2-7,TRBD2
TGCAGTGCTAGAGGGGGACCAGGGGCTAGCACAGATACGCAGTATTTT,CSARGGPGASTDTQYF,NA,TRBV20-1,TRBJ2-3,NA
TGTGCCAGTATGGAGACAGGAGGATATCGGAGGACCTACGAGCAGTACTTC,CASMETGGYRRTYEQYF,many,TRBV9,TRBJ2-7,NA
TGTGCCAGCAGCTTATCCCAGACTAGCGCGGTCACCGGGGAGCTGTTTTTT,CASSLSQTSAVTGELFF,many,TRBV7-9,TRBJ2-2,TRBD2
TGCAGCGTTGAAGAGGTCGCTGCCACGGACAATGAGCAGTTCTTC,CSVEEVAATDNEQFF,many,TRBV29-1,TRBJ2-1,NA
TGTGCCAGCAGCTCGATGACAGGGACATTGGACTATGGCTACACCTTC,CASSSMTGTLDYGYTF,many,TRBV7-8,TRBJ1-2,TRBD1
TGTGCCAGCAGTTTCCGCTTAGCTACCAAAAACATTCAGTACTTC,CASSFRLATKNIQYF,many,TRBV28,TRBJ2-4,NA
TGCGCCAGCAGCGGGGGACTAGCGGGAGTTGAGACCGGGGAGCTGTTTTTT,CASSGGLAGVETGELFF,NA,TRBV5-1,TRBJ2-2,TRBD2
TGCAGCGTTGTACAGGGGGCTGGGTATGGCTACACCTTC,CSVVQGAGYGYTF,few,TRBV29-1,TRBJ1-2,TRBD1
TGTGCCACCAGTCGGGGGAACCCTCCCTACGAGCAGTACTTC,CATSRGNPPYEQYF,many,TRBV24-1,TRBJ2-7,NA
TGTGCCAGTCGGGAAGGGGTTGGCTACACCTTC,CASREGVGYTF,NA,TRBV19,TRBJ1-2,NA
TGCGCCAGCAGCCAAGTTAGAGGGGGCCCTGAAGCTTTCTTT,CASSQVRGGPEAFF,few,TRBV4-1,TRBJ1-1,TRBD1